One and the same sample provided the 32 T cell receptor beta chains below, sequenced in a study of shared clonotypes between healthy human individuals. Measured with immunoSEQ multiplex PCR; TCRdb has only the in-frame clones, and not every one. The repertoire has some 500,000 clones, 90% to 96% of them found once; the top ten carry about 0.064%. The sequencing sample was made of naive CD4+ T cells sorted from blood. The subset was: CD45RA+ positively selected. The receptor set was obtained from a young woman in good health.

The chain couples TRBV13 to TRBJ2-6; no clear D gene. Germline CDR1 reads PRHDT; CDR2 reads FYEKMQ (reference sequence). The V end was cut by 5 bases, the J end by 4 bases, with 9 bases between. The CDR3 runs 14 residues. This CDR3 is CASSRRDGANVLTF. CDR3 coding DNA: TGTGCCAGCAGCCGACGCGACGGGGCCAACGTCCTGACTTTC. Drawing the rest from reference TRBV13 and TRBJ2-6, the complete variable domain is AAGVIQSPRHLIKEKRETATLKCYPIPRHDTVYWYQQGPGQDPQFLISFYEKMQSDKGSIPDRFSAQQFSDYHSELNMSSLELGDSALYFCASSRRDGANVLTFGAGSRLTVL.

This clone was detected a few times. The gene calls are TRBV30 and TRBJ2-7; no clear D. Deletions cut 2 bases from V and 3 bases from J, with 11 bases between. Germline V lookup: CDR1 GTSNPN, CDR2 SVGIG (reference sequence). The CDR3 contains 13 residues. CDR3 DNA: TGTGCCTGGAGTCCTCCCCCCCTCTACGAGCAGTACTTC. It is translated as CAWSPPPLYEQYF.

The CDR3 loop reads CASSHRTARVSGNTIYF. The CDR3 nucleotides read TGTGCCAGCAGCCATAGGACGGCTCGAGTCTCTGGAAACACCATATATTTT. The chain carries TRBV13 and TRBJ1-3; D gene ambiguous. V lost 5 bases and J 0 bases, leaving 17 bases between the germline ends. This CDR3 is built from 17 residues. In germline, CDR1 is PRHDT, CDR2 FYEKMQ (reference sequence).

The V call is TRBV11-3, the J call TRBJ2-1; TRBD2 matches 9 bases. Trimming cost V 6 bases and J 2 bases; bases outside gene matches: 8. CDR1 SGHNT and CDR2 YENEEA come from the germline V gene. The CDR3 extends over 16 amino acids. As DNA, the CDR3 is TGTGCCAGCAGTTCTAGCGGGACGAGAACCTACAATGAGCAGTTCTTC. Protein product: CASSSSGTRTYNEQFF.

The CDR3 loop is CASSAPGNTIYF. The CDR3 DNA reads TGTGCCAGCAGCGCCCCTGGAAACACCATATATTTT. The chain joins TRBV9 to TRBJ1-3, with D uncertain. Trimming stripped 3 bases from V and 2 bases from J, with 3 bases between. There are 12 residues in the CDR3. The germline V gene has CDR1 SGDLS and CDR2 YYNGEE.

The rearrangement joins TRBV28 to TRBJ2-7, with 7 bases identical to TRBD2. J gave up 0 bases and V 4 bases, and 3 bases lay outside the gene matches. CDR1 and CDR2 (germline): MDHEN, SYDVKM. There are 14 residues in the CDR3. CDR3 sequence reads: CASSSSGASYEQYF. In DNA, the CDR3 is TGTGCCAGCAGTTCTAGCGGAGCCTCCTACGAGCAGTACTTC.

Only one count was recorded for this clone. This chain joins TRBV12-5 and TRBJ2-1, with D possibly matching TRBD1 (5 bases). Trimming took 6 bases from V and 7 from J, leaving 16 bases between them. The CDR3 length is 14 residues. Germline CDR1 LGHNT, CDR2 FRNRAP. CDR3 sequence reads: CASGTGAGANEQFF. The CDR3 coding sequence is TGTGCTAGTGGAACTGGGGCTGGGGCTAATGAGCAGTTCTTC.

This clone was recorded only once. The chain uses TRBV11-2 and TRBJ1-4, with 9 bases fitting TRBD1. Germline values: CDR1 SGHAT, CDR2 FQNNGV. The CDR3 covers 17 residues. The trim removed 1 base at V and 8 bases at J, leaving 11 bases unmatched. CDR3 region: CASSLVALTGGGEKLFF. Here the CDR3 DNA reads TGTGCCAGCAGCTTAGTAGCCCTCACAGGGGGCGGGGAAAAACTGTTTTTT.

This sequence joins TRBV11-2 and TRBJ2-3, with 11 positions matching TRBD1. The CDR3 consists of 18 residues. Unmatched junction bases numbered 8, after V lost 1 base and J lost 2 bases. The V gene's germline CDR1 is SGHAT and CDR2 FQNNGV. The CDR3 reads CASSLALGQGAVTDTQYF. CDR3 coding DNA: TGTGCCAGCAGCTTAGCCCTAGGACAGGGGGCTGTCACAGATACGCAGTATTTT.

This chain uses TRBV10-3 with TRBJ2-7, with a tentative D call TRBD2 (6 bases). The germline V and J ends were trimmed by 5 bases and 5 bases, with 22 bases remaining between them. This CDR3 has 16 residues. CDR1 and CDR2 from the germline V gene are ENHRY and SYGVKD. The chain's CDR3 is CAISFSVGQGLHEQYF. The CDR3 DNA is TGTGCCATCAGTTTTTCAGTAGGGCAGGGACTGCACGAGCAGTACTTC.

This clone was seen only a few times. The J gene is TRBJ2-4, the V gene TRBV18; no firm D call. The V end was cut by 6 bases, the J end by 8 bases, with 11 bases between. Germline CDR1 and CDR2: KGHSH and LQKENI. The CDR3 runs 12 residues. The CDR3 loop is CASSYQRDIQYF. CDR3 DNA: TGTGCCAGCTCCTACCAAAGAGACATTCAGTACTTC.

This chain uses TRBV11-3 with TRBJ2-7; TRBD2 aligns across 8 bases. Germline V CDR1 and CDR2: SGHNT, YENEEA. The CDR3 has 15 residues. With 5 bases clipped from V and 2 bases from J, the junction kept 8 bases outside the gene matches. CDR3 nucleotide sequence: TGTGCCAGCAGCAAAACTAGCGGACCCGCCTACGAGCAGTACTTC. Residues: CASSKTSGPAYEQYF. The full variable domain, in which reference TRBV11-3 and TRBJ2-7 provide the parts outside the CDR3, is EAGVVQSPRYKIIEKKQPVAFWCNPISGHNTLYWYLQNLGQGPELLIRYENEEAVDDSQLPKDRFSAERLKGVDSTLKIQPAELGDSAVYLCASSKTSGPAYEQYFGPGTRLTVT.

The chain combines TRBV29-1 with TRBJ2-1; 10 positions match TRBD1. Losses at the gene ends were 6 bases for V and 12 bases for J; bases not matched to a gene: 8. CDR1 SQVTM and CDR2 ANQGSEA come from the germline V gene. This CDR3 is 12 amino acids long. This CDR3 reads CSVVRQGAPQFF. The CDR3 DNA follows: TGCAGCGTAGTAAGACAGGGGGCGCCGCAGTTCTTC.

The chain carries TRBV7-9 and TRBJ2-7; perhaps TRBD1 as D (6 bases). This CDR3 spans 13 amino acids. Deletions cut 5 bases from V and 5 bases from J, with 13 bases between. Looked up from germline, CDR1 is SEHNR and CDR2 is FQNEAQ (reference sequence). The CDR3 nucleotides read TGTGCCAGCAGCAACAGGGTTGTCCACGAGCAGTACTTC. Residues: CASSNRVVHEQYF.

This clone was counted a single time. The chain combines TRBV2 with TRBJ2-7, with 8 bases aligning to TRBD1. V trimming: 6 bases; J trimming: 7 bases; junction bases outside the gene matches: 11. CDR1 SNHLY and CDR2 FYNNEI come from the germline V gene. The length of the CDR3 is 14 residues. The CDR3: CASSDAGGWGEQYF. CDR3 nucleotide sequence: TGTGCCAGCAGCGATGCAGGGGGCTGGGGAGAGCAGTACTTC.

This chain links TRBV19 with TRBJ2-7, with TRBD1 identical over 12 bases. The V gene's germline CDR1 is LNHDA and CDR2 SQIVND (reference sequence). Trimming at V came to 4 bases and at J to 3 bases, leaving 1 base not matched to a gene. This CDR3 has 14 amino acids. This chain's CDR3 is CASSRDRGLYEQYF. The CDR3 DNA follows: TGTGCCAGTAGTAGGGACAGGGGGCTCTACGAGCAGTACTTC.

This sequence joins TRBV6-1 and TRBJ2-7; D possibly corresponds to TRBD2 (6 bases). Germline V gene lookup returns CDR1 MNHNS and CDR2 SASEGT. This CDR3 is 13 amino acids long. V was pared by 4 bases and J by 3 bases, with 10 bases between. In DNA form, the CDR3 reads TGTGCCAGCAGTGGACTAGATCGCTACGAGCAGTACTTC. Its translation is CASSGLDRYEQYF.

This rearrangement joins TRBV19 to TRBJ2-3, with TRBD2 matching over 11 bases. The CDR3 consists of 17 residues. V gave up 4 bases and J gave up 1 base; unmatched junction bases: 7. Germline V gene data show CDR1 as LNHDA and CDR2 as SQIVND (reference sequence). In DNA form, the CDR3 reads TGTGCCAGTAGTAAGATAAGGGGACTAGCGGGCACAGATACGCAGTATTTT. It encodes CASSKIRGLAGTDTQYF.

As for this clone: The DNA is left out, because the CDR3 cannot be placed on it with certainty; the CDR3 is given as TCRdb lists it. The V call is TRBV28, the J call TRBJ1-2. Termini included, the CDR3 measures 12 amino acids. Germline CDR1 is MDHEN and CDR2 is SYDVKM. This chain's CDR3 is CASSLVGPGYTF.

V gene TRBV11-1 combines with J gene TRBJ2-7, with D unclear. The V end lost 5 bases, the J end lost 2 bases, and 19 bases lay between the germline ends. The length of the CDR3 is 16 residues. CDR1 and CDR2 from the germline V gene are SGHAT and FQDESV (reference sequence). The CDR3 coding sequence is TGTGCCAGCAGCCTCAAGGCACAGCTGTCCACCTACGAGCAGTACTTC. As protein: CASSLKAQLSTYEQYF.

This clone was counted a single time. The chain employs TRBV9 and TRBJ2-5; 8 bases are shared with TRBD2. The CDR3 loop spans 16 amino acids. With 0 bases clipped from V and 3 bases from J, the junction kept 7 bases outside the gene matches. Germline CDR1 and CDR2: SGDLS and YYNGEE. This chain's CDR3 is CASSVGSGNTKETQYF. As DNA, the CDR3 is TGTGCCAGCAGCGTAGGTAGCGGGAACACAAAAGAGACCCAGTACTTC.

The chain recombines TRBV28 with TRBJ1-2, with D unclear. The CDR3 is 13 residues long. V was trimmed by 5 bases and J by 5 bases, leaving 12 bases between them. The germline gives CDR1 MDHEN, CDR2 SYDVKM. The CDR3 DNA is TGTGCCAGCAGTCTACTCCCCCGGTATGGCTACACCTTC. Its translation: CASSLLPRYGYTF.

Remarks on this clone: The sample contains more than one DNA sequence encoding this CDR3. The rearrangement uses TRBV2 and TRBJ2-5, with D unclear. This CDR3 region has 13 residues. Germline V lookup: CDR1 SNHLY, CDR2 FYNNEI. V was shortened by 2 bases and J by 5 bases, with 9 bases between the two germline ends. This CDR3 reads CASSEFPGETQYF. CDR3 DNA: TGTGCCAGCAGTGAATTCCCTGGGGAGACCCAGTACTTC.

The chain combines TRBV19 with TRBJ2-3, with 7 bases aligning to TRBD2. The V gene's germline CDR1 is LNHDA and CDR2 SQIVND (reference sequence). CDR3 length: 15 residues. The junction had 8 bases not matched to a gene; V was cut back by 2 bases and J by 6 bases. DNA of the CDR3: TGTGCCAGTAGTATAAGTCCAGGGAGGGACGATACGCAGTATTTT. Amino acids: CASSISPGRDDTQYF.

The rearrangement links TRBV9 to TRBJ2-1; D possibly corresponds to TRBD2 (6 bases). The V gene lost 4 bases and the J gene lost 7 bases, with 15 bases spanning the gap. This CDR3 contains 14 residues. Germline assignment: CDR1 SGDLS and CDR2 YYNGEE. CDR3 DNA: TGTGCCAGCAGCCCCCAGGCAGGGAGGAATGAGCAGTTCTTC. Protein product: CASSPQAGRNEQFF.

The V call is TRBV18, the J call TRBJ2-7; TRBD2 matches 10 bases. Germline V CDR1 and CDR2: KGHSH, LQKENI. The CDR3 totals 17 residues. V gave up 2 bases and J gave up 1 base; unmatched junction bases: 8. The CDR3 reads CASSPSLVAGGSYEQYF. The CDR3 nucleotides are TGTGCCAGCTCACCAAGTTTGGTAGCGGGAGGATCCTACGAGCAGTACTTC.

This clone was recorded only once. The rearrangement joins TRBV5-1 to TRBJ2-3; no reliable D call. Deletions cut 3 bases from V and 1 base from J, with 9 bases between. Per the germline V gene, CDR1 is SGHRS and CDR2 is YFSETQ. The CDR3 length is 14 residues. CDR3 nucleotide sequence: TGCGCCAGCAGCTATCCCGGCGGCACAGATACGCAGTATTTT. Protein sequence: CASSYPGGTDTQYF.

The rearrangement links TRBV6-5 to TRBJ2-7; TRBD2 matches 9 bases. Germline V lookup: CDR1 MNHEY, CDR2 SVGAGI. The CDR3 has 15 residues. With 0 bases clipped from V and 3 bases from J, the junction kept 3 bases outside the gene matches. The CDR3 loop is CASSYSSAGGYEQYF. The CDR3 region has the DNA TGTGCCAGCAGTTACTCGTCAGCGGGAGGCTACGAGCAGTACTTC.

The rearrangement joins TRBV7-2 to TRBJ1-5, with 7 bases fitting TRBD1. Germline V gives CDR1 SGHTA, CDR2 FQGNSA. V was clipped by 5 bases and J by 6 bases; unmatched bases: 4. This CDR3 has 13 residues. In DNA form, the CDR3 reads TGTGCCAGCAGCCAGGACAGGTCTCAGCCCCAGCATTTT. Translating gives CASSQDRSQPQHF. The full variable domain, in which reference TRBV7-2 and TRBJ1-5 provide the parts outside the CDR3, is GAGVSQSPSNKVTEKGKDVELRCDPISGHTALYWYRQSLGQGLEFLIYFQGNSAPDKSGLPSDRFSAERTGGSVSTLTIQRTQQEDSAVYLCASSQDRSQPQHFGDGTRLSIL.

The CDR3 bases are TGCGCCAGCAGCTACCACTTACAGGGAGCTGGAAACACCATATATTTT. Translated, it gives CASSYHLQGAGNTIYF. The V gene is TRBV5-1, the J gene TRBJ1-3; D perhaps matches TRBD1 (6 bases). This CDR3 comprises 16 residues. Germline V lookup: CDR1 SGHRS, CDR2 YFSETQ. Between the trimmed V and J ends, which lost 3 bases and 2 bases, there was a span of 15 bases.

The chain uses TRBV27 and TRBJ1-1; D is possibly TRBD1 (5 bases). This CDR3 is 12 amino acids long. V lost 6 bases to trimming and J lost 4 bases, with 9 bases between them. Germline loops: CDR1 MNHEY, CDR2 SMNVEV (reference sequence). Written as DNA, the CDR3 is TGTGCCAGCAGCAGGGTAGGCACTGAAGCTTTCTTT. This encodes CASSRVGTEAFF.

CDR3: CASSAYQGASGSRYNEQFF. DNA for the CDR3: TGTGCCAGCAGTGCGTATCAGGGAGCTAGCGGGAGTAGGTACAATGAGCAGTTCTTC. The V and J genes are TRBV28 and TRBJ2-1; 10 bases match TRBD2. The CDR3 spans 19 residues. From germline, CDR1 is MDHEN and CDR2 SYDVKM. J gave up 4 bases and V 5 bases, and 17 bases lay outside the gene matches.